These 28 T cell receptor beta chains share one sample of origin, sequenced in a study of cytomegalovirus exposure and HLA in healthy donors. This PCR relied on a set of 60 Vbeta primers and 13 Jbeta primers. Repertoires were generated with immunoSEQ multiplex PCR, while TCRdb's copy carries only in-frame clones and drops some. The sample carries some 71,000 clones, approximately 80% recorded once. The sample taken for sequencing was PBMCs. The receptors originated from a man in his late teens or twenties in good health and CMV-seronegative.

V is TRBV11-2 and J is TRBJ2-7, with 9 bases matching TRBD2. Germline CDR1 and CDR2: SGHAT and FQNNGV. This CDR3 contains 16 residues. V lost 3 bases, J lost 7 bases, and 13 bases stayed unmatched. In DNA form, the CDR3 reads TGTGCCAGCAGCTTCTCTCGCGGGGGGGGAGGTCGAGAGCAGTACTTC. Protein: CASSFSRGGGGREQYF.

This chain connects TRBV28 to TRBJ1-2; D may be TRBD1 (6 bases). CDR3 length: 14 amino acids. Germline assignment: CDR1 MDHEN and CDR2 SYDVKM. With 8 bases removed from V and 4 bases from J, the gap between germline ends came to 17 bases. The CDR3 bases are TGTGCCAGCGCCCTGGAAATGGACAGCTATGGCTACACCTTC. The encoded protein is CASALEMDSYGYTF.

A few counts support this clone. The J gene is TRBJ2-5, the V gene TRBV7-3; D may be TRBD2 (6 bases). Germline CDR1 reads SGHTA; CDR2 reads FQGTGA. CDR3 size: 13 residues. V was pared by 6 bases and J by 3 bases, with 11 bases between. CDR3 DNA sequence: TGTGCCAGCAGTCCTCCGGGAGAAGAGACCCAGTACTTC. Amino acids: CASSPPGEETQYF.

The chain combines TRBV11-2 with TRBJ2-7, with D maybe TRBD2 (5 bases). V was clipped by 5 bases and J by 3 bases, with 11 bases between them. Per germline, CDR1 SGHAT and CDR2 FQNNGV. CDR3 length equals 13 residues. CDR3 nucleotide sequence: TGTGCCAGCAGCCCGAACCGGGACTACGAGCAGTACGTC. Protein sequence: CASSPNRDYEQYV.

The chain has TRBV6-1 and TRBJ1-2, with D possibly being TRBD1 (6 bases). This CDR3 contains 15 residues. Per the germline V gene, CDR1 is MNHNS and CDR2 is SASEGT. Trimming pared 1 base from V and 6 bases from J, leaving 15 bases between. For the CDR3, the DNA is TGTGCCAGCAGTGAAGTTGGAACAGGGATTGATGGCTACACCTTC. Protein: CASSEVGTGIDGYTF.

CDR3 residues: CASRDRGYGYTF. DNA of the CDR3: TGTGCCAGCCGGGACAGGGGGTATGGCTACACCTTC. This chain connects TRBV6-5 to TRBJ1-2; TRBD1 agrees at 11 bases. Germline V gene sequence: CDR1 MNHEY, CDR2 SVGAGI. The CDR3 has 12 amino acids. V dropped 8 bases and J dropped 5; count of bases not matched to a gene: 1.

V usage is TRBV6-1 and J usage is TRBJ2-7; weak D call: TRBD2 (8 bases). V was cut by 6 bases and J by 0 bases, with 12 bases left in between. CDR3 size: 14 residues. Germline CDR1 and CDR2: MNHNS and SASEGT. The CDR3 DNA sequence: TGTGCCAGCAGGCGGGGGGACAGCTCCTACGAGCAGTACTTC. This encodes CASRRGDSSYEQYF.

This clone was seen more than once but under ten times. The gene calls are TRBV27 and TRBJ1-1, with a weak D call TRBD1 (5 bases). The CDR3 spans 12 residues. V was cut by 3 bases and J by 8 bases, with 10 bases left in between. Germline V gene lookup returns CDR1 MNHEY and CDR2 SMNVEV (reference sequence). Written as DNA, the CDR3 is TGTGCCAGCAGTTTTCGGCAGGGCGAAGCTTTCTTT. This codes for CASSFRQGEAFF.

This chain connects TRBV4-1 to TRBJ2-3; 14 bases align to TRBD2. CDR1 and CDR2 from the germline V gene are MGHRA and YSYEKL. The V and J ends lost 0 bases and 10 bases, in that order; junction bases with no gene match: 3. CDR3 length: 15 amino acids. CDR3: CASSQDPGLAGAQYF. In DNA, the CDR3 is TGCGCCAGCAGCCAAGACCCGGGACTAGCGGGGGCGCAGTATTTT.

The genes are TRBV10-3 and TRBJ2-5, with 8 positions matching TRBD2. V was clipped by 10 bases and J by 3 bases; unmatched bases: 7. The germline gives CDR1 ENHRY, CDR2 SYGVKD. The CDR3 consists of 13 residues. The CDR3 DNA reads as TGTGCCACCCGCGGGGGGACTGAAGAGACCCAGTACTTC. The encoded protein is CATRGGTEETQYF.

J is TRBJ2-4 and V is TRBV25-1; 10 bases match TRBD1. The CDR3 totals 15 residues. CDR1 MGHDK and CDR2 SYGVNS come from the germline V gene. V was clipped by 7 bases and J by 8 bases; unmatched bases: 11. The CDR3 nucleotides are TGTGCCAGCACTTGGGACAGGGGAGGAGAAGACATTCAGTACTTC. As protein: CASTWDRGGEDIQYF.

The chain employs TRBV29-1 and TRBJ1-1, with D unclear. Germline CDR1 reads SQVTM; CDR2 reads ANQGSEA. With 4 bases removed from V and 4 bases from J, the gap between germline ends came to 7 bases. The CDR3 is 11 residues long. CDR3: CSVGEGTEAFF. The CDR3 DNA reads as TGCAGCGTTGGGGAGGGCACTGAAGCTTTCTTT.

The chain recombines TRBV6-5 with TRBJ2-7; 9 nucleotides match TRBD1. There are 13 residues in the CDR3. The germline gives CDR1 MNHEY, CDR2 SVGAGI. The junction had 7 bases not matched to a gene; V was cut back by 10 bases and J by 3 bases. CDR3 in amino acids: CATQTGGGYEQYF. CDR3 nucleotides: TGTGCCACACAGACAGGGGGAGGCTACGAGCAGTACTTC.

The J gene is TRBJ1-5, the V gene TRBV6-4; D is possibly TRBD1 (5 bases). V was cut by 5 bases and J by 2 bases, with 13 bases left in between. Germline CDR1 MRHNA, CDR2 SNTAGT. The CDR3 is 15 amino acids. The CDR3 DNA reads TGTGCCAGCAGTAGCCCAGGACACCGCAATCAGCCCCAGCATTTT. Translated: CASSSPGHRNQPQHF.

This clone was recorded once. The CDR3 DNA sequence: TGTGCCAGCAGGACGACTTCGGGGGGGCCCCGCACAGATACGCAGTATTTT. Its protein is CASRTTSGGPRTDTQYF. V gene TRBV27 combines with J gene TRBJ2-3; 8 bases fit TRBD2. Germline loops: CDR1 MNHEY, CDR2 SMNVEV (reference sequence). The CDR3 is 17 amino acids. V was clipped by 6 bases and J by 1 base; unmatched bases: 12.

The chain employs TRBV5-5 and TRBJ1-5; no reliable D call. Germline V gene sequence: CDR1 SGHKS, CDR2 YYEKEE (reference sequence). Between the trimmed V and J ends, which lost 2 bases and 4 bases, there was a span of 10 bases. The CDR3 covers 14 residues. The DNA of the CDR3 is TGTGCCAGCAGCTTTAGACATTTGAATCAGCCCCAGCATTTT. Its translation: CASSFRHLNQPQHF.

The CDR3 sequence is CASSQDGKGGTDTQYF. CDR3 bases: TGCGCCAGCAGCCAAGATGGGAAGGGGGGGACAGATACGCAGTATTTT. The chain couples TRBV4-1 to TRBJ2-3; D may be TRBD2 (7 bases). The CDR3 extends over 16 amino acids. CDR1 is MGHRA, CDR2 YSYEKL, per germline. The ends were cut back, 0 bases at V and 3 bases at J, with 13 bases in the middle.

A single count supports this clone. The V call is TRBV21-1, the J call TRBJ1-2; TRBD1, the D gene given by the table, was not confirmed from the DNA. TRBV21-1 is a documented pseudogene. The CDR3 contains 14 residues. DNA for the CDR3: TGTGCCAGCAGCAAGGACAGCACGTCTTATGGCTACACCTTC. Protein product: CASSKDSTSYGYTF.

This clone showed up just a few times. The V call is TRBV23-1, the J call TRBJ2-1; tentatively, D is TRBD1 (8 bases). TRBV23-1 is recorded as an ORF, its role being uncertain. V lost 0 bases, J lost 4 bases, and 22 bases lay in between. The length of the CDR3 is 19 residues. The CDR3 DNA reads TGCGCCAGCAGTCAATCTTCGGCCCAGACAGGGGAGGGGTACAATGAGCAGTTCTTC. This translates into CASSQSSAQTGEGYNEQFF.

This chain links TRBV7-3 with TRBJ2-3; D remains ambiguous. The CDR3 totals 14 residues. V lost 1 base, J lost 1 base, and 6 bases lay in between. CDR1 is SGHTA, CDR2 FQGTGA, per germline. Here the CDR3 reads CASSLNPGTDTQYF. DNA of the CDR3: TGTGCCAGCAGCTTAAATCCGGGCACAGATACGCAGTATTTT.

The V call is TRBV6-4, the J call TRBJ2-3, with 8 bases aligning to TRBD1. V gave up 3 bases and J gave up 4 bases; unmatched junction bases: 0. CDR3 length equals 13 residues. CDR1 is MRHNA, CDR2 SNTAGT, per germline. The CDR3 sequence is CASSETGADTQYF. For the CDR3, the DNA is TGTGCCAGCAGTGAGACAGGGGCAGATACGCAGTATTTT.

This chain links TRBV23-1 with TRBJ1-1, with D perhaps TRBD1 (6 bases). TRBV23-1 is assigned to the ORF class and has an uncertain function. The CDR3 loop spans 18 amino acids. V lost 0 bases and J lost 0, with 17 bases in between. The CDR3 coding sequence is TGCGCCAGCAGTCAATCTAAACCCCGAAGGGGGATGAACACTGAAGCTTTCTTT. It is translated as CASSQSKPRRGMNTEAFF.

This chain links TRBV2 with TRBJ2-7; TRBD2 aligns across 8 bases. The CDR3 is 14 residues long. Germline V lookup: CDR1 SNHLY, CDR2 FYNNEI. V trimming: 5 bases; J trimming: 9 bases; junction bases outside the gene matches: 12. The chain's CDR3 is CASSFPAGGLGQYV. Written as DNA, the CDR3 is TGTGCCAGCAGTTTCCCCGCGGGGGGTTTGGGGCAGTACGTC.

The CDR3 bases are TGTGCCAGCAGCCAAGATAGGGGCACGGGCTATAGCAATCAGCCCCAGCATTTT. It encodes CASSQDRGTGYSNQPQHF. The chain has TRBV4-2 and TRBJ1-5, with a possible D match to TRBD1 (5 bases). In germline, CDR1 is LGHNA, CDR2 YNFKEQ. V was clipped by 0 bases and J by 0 bases, with 15 bases between them. The CDR3 consists of 18 residues.

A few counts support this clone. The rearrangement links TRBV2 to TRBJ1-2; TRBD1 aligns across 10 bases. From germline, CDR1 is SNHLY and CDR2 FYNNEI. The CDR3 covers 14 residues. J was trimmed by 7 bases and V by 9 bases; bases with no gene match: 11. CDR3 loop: CARTYRQGARGYTF. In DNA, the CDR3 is TGTGCCAGGACTTATCGACAGGGGGCTCGTGGCTACACCTTC.

CDR3: CASSTEGGGDETQYF. DNA for the CDR3: TGCGCCAGCAGCACCGAGGGGGGGGGTGATGAGACCCAGTACTTC. V gene TRBV5-1 combines with J gene TRBJ2-5; TRBD2 is a possible D gene (7 bases). The ends were cut back, 4 bases at V and 5 bases at J, with 18 bases in the middle. Germline V CDR1 and CDR2: SGHRS, YFSETQ. The CDR3 covers 15 residues.

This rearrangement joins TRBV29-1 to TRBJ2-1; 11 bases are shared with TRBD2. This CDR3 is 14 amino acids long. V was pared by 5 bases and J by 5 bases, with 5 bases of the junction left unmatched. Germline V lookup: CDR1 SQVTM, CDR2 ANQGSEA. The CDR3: CSVLAGGRDNEQFF. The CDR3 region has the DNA TGCAGCGTTCTAGCGGGGGGCCGAGACAATGAGCAGTTCTTC.

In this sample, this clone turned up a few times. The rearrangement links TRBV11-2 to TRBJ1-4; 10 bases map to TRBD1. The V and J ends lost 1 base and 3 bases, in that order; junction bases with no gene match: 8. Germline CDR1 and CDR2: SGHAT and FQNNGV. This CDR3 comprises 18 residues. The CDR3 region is CASSLGGQGLRANEKLFF. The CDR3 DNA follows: TGTGCCAGCAGCTTAGGGGGACAGGGGCTTAGGGCTAATGAAAAACTGTTTTTT.